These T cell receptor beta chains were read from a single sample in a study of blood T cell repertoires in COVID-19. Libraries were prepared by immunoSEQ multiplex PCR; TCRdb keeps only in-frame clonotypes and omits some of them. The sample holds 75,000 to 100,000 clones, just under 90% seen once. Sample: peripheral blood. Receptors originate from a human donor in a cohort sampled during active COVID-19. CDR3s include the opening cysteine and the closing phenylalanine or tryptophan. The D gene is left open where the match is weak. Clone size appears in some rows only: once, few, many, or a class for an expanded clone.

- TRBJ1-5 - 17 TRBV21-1 TGTGCCAGCAGCAAAGTTCAGGGATCAGGAGGGAATCAGCCCCAGCATTTT CASSKVQGSGGNQPQHF
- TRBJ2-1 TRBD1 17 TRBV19 TGTGCCAGTAGGCCCCCCCCGGGACAGGGTCTCTACAATGAGCAGTTCTTC CASRPPPGQGLYNEQFF
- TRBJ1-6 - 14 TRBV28 TGTGCCAGCAGCACCGGGTCGGTGGATTCACCCCTCCACTTT CASSTGSVDSPLHF
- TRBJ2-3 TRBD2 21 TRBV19 TGTGCCAGTAGTATAGGGTTCGGAGGCTCTGCGACTAGCGGCTTTGTGGATACGCAGTATTTT CASSIGFGGSATSGFVDTQYF
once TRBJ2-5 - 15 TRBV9 TGTGCCAGCAGCGTAGTGGGTAGCGGTGGAGAGACCCAGTACTTC CASSVVGSGGETQYF
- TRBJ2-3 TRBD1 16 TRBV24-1 TGTGCCACCAGTGATTTAAGGACAGGGGCGGCAGATACGCAGTATTTT CATSDLRTGAADTQYF
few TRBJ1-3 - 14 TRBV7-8 TGTGCCAGCAGCTTTAGGGGCCTTGGAAACACCATATATTTT CASSFRGLGNTIYF
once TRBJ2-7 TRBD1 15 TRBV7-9 TGTGCCAGCAGCTCCGGGACAGGGTGGTTAGACGAGCAGTACTTC CASSSGTGWLDEQYF
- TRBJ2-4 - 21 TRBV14 TGTGCCAGCAGCCATGGTACCACAATTGCGACAGGCCGACTAGCCAAAAACATTCAGTACTTC CASSHGTTIATGRLAKNIQYF
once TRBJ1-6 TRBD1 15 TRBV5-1 TGCGCCAGCAGCCTCTCCGGGACAGGGGATTCACCCCTCCACTTT CASSLSGTGDSPLHF
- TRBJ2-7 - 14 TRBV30 TGTGCCTGGAGTGTACTCTGGGGCCCCTACGAGCAGTACTTC CAWSVLWGPYEQYF
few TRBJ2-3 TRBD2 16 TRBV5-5 TGTGCCAGCAGGTCCGGGACTAGCGGGACGCCCTATACGCAGTATTTT CASRSGTSGTPYTQYF
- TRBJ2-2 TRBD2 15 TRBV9 TGTGCCAGCGGGAGACTAGCGGGAGCCACCGGGGAGCTGTTTTTT CASGRLAGATGELFF
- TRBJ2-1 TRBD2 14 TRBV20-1 TGCAGTGCTAGTTCTAGCGGGAGGGGCGATGAGCAGTTCTTC CSASSSGRGDEQFF
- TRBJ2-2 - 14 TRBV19 TGTGCCAGTAGACGGTTACTAGACACCGGGGAGCTGTTTTTT CASRRLLDTGELFF
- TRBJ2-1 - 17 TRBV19 TGTGCCAGTAGTATACGGAGCGGGACAGGACATTACAATGAGCAGTTCTTC CASSIRSGTGHYNEQFF
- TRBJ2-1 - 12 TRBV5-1 TGCGCCAGCGGACAGAACTACAATGAGCAGTTCTTC CASGQNYNEQFF
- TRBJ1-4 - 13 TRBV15 TGTGCCACCAGCCCCAGGGAGGTTTCGAAACTGTTTTTT CATSPREVSKLFF
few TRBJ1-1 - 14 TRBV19 TGTGCCAGTAGTATAGGGGGGGAAGGCACTGAAGCTTTCTTT CASSIGGEGTEAFF
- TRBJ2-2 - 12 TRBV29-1 TGCAGCGTTGGGGGGGTCCCCGGGGAGCTGTTTTTT CSVGGVPGELFF
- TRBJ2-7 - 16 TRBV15 TGTGCCACCAGCAGGGGCGCGACAGCCGGTGTTTATGAGCAGTACTTC CATSRGATAGVYEQYF
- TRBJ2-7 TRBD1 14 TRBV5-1 TGCGCCAGCAGCCGGGGACAGGGTCCCTACGAGCAGTACTTC CASSRGQGPYEQYF
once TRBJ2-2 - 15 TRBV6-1 TGTGCCAGCAGTGAAGCGCTGAGCCTCACCGGGGAGCTGTTTTTT CASSEALSLTGELFF
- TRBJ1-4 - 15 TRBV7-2 TGTGCCAGCAGCTTAGCGCGGGGCGCGGGTGAAAAACTGTTTTTT CASSLARGAGEKLFF
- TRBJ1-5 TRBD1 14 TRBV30 TGTGCCTGGAGTCCGGGACAGGAAAATCAGCCCCAGCATTTT CAWSPGQENQPQHF
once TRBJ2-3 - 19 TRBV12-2 TGTGCAAGTCGCTTAAACGCGCCCACGAGCGGGGGTGCGGCAGATACGCAGTATTTT CASRLNAPTSGGAADTQYF
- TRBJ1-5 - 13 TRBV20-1 TGCAGTGCTAGTCTGGGCAGCAATCAGCCCCAGCATTTT CSASLGSNQPQHF
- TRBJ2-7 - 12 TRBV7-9 TGTGCCAGCAGCCGCCAGAACTACGAGCAGTACTTC CASSRQNYEQYF
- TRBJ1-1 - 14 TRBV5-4 TGTGCCAGCAGCTTTTTGGGGGGACACACTGAAGCTTTCTTT CASSFLGGHTEAFF
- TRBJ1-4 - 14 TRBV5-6 TGTGCCAGCAGCTTGGGGCAGGTTAATGAAAAACTGTTTTTT CASSLGQVNEKLFF
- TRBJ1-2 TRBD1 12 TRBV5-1 TGCGCCAGCACGACAGGGCACTATGGCTACACCTTC CASTTGHYGYTF
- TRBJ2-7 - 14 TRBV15 TGTGCCACCAGCAGGGTAGGGGCTTCCTACGAGCAGTACTTC CATSRVGASYEQYF
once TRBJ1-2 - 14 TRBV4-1 TGCGCCAGCAGCCAAGACGCGGGCAACTATGGCTACACCTTC CASSQDAGNYGYTF
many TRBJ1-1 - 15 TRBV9 TGTGCCAGCAGCGTAGGATGGCAAATGAACACTGAAGCTTTCTTT CASSVGWQMNTEAFF
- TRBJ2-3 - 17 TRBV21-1 TGTGCCAGCAGCGAGCATGGCAGGGGGGTCCGCTCAGATACGCAGTATTTT CASSEHGRGVRSDTQYF
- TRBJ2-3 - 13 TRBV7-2 TGTGCCAGCAGCTTGAACTACGCAGATACGCAGTATTTT CASSLNYADTQYF
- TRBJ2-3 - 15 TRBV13 TGTGCCAGCAGCCCAAGGGGTAAGCCCACAGATACGCAGTATTTT CASSPRGKPTDTQYF
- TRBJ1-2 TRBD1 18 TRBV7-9 TGTGCCAGCAGTCCCAAAGGCGGGACAGGGGTCGAAAGCTATGGCTACACCTTC CASSPKGGTGVESYGYTF
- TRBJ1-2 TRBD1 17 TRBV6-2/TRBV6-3 TGTGCCAGCAGTTACTCGACCGGGACAGGGGATAACTATGGCTACACCTTC CASSYSTGTGDNYGYTF
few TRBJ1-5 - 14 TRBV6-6 TGTGCCAGCAGCTGGGCCTCTAGCAATCAGCCCCAGCATTTT CASSWASSNQPQHF
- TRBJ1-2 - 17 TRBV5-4 TGTGCCAGCAGCCTCGGTGGCAGGGGAGTGAGTGTCTATGGCTACACCTTC CASSLGGRGVSVYGYTF
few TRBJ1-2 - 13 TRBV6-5 TGTGCCAGCACGGTTGACATTCCCAATGGCTACACCTTC CASTVDIPNGYTF
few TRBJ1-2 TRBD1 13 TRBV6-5 TGTGCCAGCAGTCTCTACAGGGGCTATGGCTACACCTTC CASSLYRGYGYTF
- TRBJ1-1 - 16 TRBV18 TGTGCCAGCTCACCACCGATCCACAGGGTGAACACTGAAGCTTTCTTT CASSPPIHRVNTEAFF
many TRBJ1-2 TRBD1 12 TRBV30 TGTGCCTGGAGTCCGACAGGGTACTCCTCCTCATTC CAWSPTGYSSSF
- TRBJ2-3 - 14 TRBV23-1 TGCGCCAGCAGTCAAGGCGGGGGCACAGATACGCAGTATTTT CASSQGGGTDTQYF
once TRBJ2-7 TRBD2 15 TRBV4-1 TGCGCCAGCAGCCAAGAGGAGCGGGAGAATTACGAGCAGTACTTC CASSQEERENYEQYF
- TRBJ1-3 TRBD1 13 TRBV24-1 TGTGCCGTACAGGGGTCCGCGGGCGGTACCATATATTTT CAVQGSAGGTIYF
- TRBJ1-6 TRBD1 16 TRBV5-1 TGCGCCAGCAGCTTGGATCTAGTACAGGGGTATTCACCCCTCCACTTT CASSLDLVQGYSPLHF
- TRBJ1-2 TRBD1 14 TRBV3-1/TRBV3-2 TGTGCCAGCAGCCAAGCGGACAGGGGGGCTGGCTACACCTTC CASSQADRGAGYTF
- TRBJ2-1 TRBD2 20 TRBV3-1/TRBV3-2 TGTGCCAGCAGCCAAGATCTATGGACTAGCGGGACGAGCTCCTACAATGAGCAGTTCTTC CASSQDLWTSGTSSYNEQFF
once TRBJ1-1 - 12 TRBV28 TGTGCCAGCAGGGACCTGGGACTGCAAGCTTTCTTT CASRDLGLQAFF
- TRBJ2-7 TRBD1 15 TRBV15 TGTGCCACCAGCGGGTGGGACAGGGGGAGCTACGAGCAGTACTTC CATSGWDRGSYEQYF
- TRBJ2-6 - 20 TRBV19 TGTGCCAGTAGTATCCAAGCCCCCGGGACACCCGTCTCTGGGGCCAACGTCCTGACTTTC CASSIQAPGTPVSGANVLTF